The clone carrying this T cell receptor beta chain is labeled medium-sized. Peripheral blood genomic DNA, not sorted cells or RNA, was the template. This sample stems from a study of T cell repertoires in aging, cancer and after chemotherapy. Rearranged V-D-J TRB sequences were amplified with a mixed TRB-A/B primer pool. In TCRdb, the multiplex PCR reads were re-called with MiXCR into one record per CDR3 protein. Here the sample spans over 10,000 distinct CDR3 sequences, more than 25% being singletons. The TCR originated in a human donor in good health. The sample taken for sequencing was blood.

DNA for the CDR3: TGTGCCAGTAGTCTCTCCGCAGGGGGCGGCTATGGCTACACCTTC. This encodes CASSLSAGGGYGYTF. The chain recombines TRBV19 with TRBJ1-2, with 8 bases fitting TRBD1. This CDR3 has 15 amino acids. The germline V gene encodes CDR1 LNHDA and CDR2 SQIVND (reference sequence). V lost 5 bases, J lost 4 bases, and 9 bases stayed unmatched.